The clone carrying this T cell receptor (beta chain) has more than one count but fewer than ten. Antigen: not known. These data originate in a study of neurological immune-mediated disorders. Regarding the study as a whole: HTLV-1-associated myelopathy had the most TCR clonal expansion, and multiple sclerosis had the least, less than healthy controls. The multiple sclerosis repertoire cluster was not associated with any clinical or MRI feature.

Synthesis of cDNA used 5'RACE (with 10-nucleotide random UMIs). From 15-18 subjects, over 190 million TCR-beta sequences were obtained in each sequencing run. TCRdb re-called the 5' RACE reads through MiXCR, storing one row per CDR3 protein. Altogether 50,000 or so distinct CDR3 sequences are present, over 3% being singletons, with the ten largest covering approximately 5.8%. The CDR3 contains 14 residues. CDR1 SGHTA and CDR2 FQGNSA come from the germline V gene. V lost 1 base, J lost 3 bases, and 7 bases lay in between. This rearrangement joins TRBV7-2 to TRBJ2-1; no reliable D call. Sequences were obtained from PBMCs. This clonotype was obtained from a man in his forties with multiple sclerosis. As DNA, the CDR3 is TGTGCCAGCAGCTTAGGTTCAGTCTACAATGAGCAGTTCTTC. The encoded protein is CASSLGSVYNEQFF.